The 15 T cell receptor beta chains below all came from one sample that was sequenced in a study of cytomegalovirus exposure and HLA in healthy donors. Here immunoSEQ multiplex PCR was the method, and the copy in TCRdb shows in-frame clones only, minus some. This table has 150,000 to 200,000 clones, 85% appearing once. What was sequenced was PBMCs. The origin of the receptors is a man between 18 and 35 years old in good health and CMV-seropositive.

This clone was seen once. This chain connects TRBV6-1 to TRBJ1-1, with TRBD1 as a possible D gene (5 bases). The germline V gene has CDR1 MNHNS and CDR2 SASEGT. CDR3 size: 13 residues. V shed 5 bases and J shed 1 base, with 8 bases lying between them. The CDR3 region has the DNA TGTGCCAGCAGTACCCAGGGGAACACTGAAGCTTTCTTT. Protein: CASSTQGNTEAFF.

The V call is TRBV5-1, the J call TRBJ2-1; 9 bases agree with TRBD2. Looked up from germline, CDR1 is SGHRS and CDR2 is YFSETQ. The CDR3 runs to 15 residues. J was trimmed by 8 bases and V by 4 bases; bases with no gene match: 10. The CDR3 sequence: CASSPISGLAYEQFF. DNA of the CDR3: TGCGCCAGCAGCCCGATTTCGGGACTAGCCTATGAGCAGTTCTTC.

This chain uses TRBV5-6 with TRBJ1-6; D possibly corresponds to TRBD1 (5 bases). Per germline, CDR1 SGHDT and CDR2 YYEEEE. The CDR3 spans 16 residues. Trimming shortened V by 5 bases and J by 4 bases, and 16 bases separated the two germline ends. The CDR3: CASSSDSYTYNSPLHF. CDR3 nucleotide sequence: TGTGCCAGCAGTTCCGACAGCTATACTTATAATTCACCCCTCCACTTT.

This clone has just a few counts. The genes are TRBV6-5 and TRBJ1-1, with D maybe TRBD1 (5 bases). V was cut by 5 bases and J by 4 bases, with 17 bases left in between. Germline CDR1 and CDR2: MNHEY and SVGAGI. The CDR3 spans 15 residues. Written as DNA, the CDR3 is TGTGCCAGCAGTCCCACGGACATTCTACGCACTGAAGCTTTCTTT. This codes for CASSPTDILRTEAFF.

This clone has just a few counts. CDR3 protein: CASSLGERGYEQYF. For the CDR3, the DNA is TGTGCCAGCAGTTTAGGAGAACGGGGCTACGAGCAGTACTTC. The chain carries TRBV28 and TRBJ2-7; tentatively, D is TRBD2 (5 bases). CDR3 size: 14 residues. Trimming removed 2 bases from V and 3 bases from J, with 11 bases in between. Germline CDR1 reads MDHEN; CDR2 reads SYDVKM.

CDR3 protein: CASSPPRGKAFF. The CDR3 DNA follows: TGTGCCAGCAGTCCTCCTCGGGGGAAAGCTTTCTTT. The V gene is TRBV28, the J gene TRBJ1-1, with D perhaps TRBD1 (5 bases). There are 12 residues in the CDR3. Trimming removed 5 bases at V and 9 bases at J, with 13 bases between. The V gene's germline CDR1 is MDHEN and CDR2 SYDVKM.

The chain is built from TRBV7-2 and TRBJ2-7; D is undetermined. The CDR3 totals 14 residues. Trimming stripped 0 bases from V and 2 bases from J, with 8 bases between. The germline CDR1 and CDR2 sequences are SGHTA and FQGNSA. Here the CDR3 DNA reads TGTGCCAGCAGCTTAGCACCCGGTCCCTACGAGCAGTACTTC. Its protein is CASSLAPGPYEQYF.

The chain couples TRBV9 to TRBJ2-7; 9 bases are a match to TRBD2. Germline trimming cut 0 bases from V and 0 bases from J; bases unmatched to any gene: 4. Germline CDR1 and CDR2: SGDLS and YYNGEE. CDR3 length: 16 residues. This chain's CDR3 is CASSVDAGGSSYEQYF. The CDR3 bases are TGTGCCAGCAGCGTAGATGCGGGAGGGAGCTCCTACGAGCAGTACTTC.

The chain couples TRBV9 to TRBJ2-3, with D uncertain. CDR1 is SGDLS, CDR2 YYNGEE, per germline. CDR3 length equals 14 residues. V lost 2 bases to trimming and J lost 6 bases, with 13 bases between them. The CDR3, as DNA: TGTGCCAGCAGCGTGACTTCCCCCAGCGATACGCAGTATTTT. Amino acids: CASSVTSPSDTQYF.

This clone turned up a few times. The chain carries TRBV9 and TRBJ2-6; no reliable D call. Trimming removed 5 bases at V and 0 bases at J, with 6 bases between. This CDR3 comprises 14 residues. Germline CDR1 and CDR2: SGDLS and YYNGEE. The CDR3 region is CASSLYSGANVLTF. For the CDR3, the DNA is TGTGCCAGCAGTCTTTACTCTGGGGCCAACGTCCTGACTTTC. Combining the CDR3 with reference TRBV9 and TRBJ2-6 gives the whole variable domain DSGVTQTPKHLITATGQRVTLRCSPRSGDLSVYWYQQSLDQGLQFLIQYYNGEERAKGNILERFSAQQFPDLHSELNLSSLELGDSALYFCASSLYSGANVLTFGAGSRLTVL.

The table lists this clone with a count of one. This chain uses TRBV14 with TRBJ2-5; 8 bases fit TRBD2. With 4 bases clipped from V and 2 bases from J, the junction kept 6 bases outside the gene matches. Per the germline V gene, CDR1 is SGHDN and CDR2 is FVKESK. There are 15 residues in the CDR3. Here the CDR3 reads CASSPPGTSQETQYF. CDR3 DNA sequence: TGTGCCAGCAGCCCCCCCGGGACTAGTCAAGAGACCCAGTACTTC. Complete variable domain (other parts from reference TRBV14 and TRBJ2-5): EAGVTQFPSHSVIEKGQTVTLRCDPISGHDNLYWYRRVMGKEIKFLLHFVKESKQDESGMPNNRFLAERTGGTYSTLKVQPAELEDSGVYFCASSPPGTSQETQYFGPGTRLLVL.

This clone has a handful of counts. The chain combines TRBV5-4 with TRBJ1-2, with 12 positions matching TRBD1. Germline V lookup: CDR1 SGHNT, CDR2 YYREEE (reference sequence). Trimming removed 5 bases from V and 7 bases from J; junction bases left unmatched: 6. The CDR3 runs 14 residues. The DNA for the CDR3 is TGTGCCAGCAGTTGGGACAGGGGGCGCGTTGGCTACACCTTC. It is translated as CASSWDRGRVGYTF.

The chain links TRBV4-1 to TRBJ2-5, with 9 nucleotides matching TRBD2. The CDR3 totals 15 residues. V lost 4 bases to trimming and J lost 0 bases; unmatched junction nucleotides: 3. Germline V gene data show CDR1 as MGHRA and CDR2 as YSYEKL. CDR3 sequence (DNA): TGCGCCAGCAGCCTAAGACTAGCGGACCAAGAGACCCAGTACTTC. As protein: CASSLRLADQETQYF.

The chain carries TRBV28 and TRBJ2-7, with D maybe TRBD2 (5 bases). Trimming pared 3 bases from V and 1 base from J, leaving 10 bases between. This CDR3 is built from 14 residues. CDR1 is MDHEN, CDR2 SYDVKM, per germline. The CDR3 DNA is TGTGCCAGCAGTTTGCCCGGGATTTCCTACGAGCAGTACTTC. Residues: CASSLPGISYEQYF.

The chain recombines TRBV13 with TRBJ1-2, with 8 bases fitting TRBD1. V shed 5 bases, J shed 2 bases, and the junction held 1 base outside the gene matches. CDR3 length: 13 residues. Germline CDR1 reads PRHDT; CDR2 reads FYEKMQ (reference sequence). The CDR3 sequence: CASSGDRNYGYTF. DNA of the CDR3: TGTGCCAGCAGCGGGGACAGGAACTATGGCTACACCTTC. The entire variable domain, with the rest obtained from reference TRBV13 and TRBJ1-2, is as follows: AAGVIQSPRHLIKEKRETATLKCYPIPRHDTVYWYQQGPGQDPQFLISFYEKMQSDKGSIPDRFSAQQFSDYHSELNMSSLELGDSALYFCASSGDRNYGYTFGSGTRLTVV.